The T cell receptor (beta chain) described here comes from a study of PD-1 blockade in classical Hodgkin lymphoma. About the research overall: Each patient was given nivolumab 3 mg/kg through a vein every 2 weeks.

Every patient experienced relapse after autologous stem cell transplantation, and brentuximab vedotin exposure varied. The repertoire was sequenced with immunoSEQ multiplex PCR; TCRdb's copy has only in-frame clones and lacks some. Counted here are under 80,000 clones, about 70% occurring once; the ten biggest clones make up approximately 9.9%. V lost 0 bases and J lost 6, with 18 bases in between. The CDR3 length is 17 residues. Germline lookup yields CDR1 SGHRS and CDR2 YFSETQ. Study-level findings and limits: Lower baseline TCR diversity was reported for newly diagnosed patients than for healthy donors. The study found complete responders had baseline diversity similar to newly diagnosed patients.

Remarks on this clone: The antigen is not known.

This sequence originates from a human donor with classical Hodgkin lymphoma. The material was peripheral blood mononuclear cells (PBMCs), obtained before the second cycle of nivolumab. The rearrangement links TRBV5-1 to TRBJ2-2; the D gene is possibly TRBD2 (6 bases). As DNA, the CDR3 is TGCGCCAGCAGCTTGGCGGGGGTAGAGACTAACGCCGGGGAGCTGTTTTTT. This codes for CASSLAGVETNAGELFF.